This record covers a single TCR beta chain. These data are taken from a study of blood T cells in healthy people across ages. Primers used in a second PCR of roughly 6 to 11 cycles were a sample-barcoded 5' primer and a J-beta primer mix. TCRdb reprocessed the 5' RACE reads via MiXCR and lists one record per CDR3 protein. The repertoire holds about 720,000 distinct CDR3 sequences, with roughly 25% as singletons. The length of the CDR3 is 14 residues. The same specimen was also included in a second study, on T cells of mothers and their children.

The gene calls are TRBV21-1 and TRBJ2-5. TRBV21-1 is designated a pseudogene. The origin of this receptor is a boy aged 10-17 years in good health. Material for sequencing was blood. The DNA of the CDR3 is TGTGCCAGCAGCAAACATGTTGGTCGGGGTTTTCCTTTCTTC. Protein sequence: CASSKHVGRGFPFF.